The 20 T cell receptor beta chains listed next were all sequenced from one sample in a study of blood T cell repertoires in COVID-19. The method was immunoSEQ multiplex PCR; TCRdb's version includes in-frame clones alone and lacks a portion of them. The table includes approximately 190,000 clones, around 85% detected once. The sequenced sample consisted of peripheral blood. The receptors here all came from a man between 65 and 85 years old with active or convalescent COVID-19.

The rearrangement joins TRBV29-1 to TRBJ1-1; tentative D call: TRBD1 (5 bases). CDR3 size: 12 residues. The germline V gene has CDR1 SQVTM and CDR2 ANQGSEA. Trimming cost V 7 bases and J 7 bases, with 16 bases left between them. The CDR3 DNA reads TGCAGCGCCAAAGAACCGGGGGTTGAAGCTTTCTTT. This codes for CSAKEPGVEAFF.

This clone has a single count. The CDR3 loop is CASSIRASGGTGELFF. The CDR3 DNA is TGTGCCAGTAGTATCAGGGCTAGCGGGGGGACCGGGGAGCTGTTTTTT. This chain connects TRBV19 to TRBJ2-2; 11 nucleotides align to TRBD2. J was trimmed by 5 bases and V by 3 bases; bases with no gene match: 5. The CDR3 is 16 amino acids. CDR1 and CDR2 (germline): LNHDA, SQIVND (reference sequence). Full variable domain (outside the CDR3, taken from reference TRBV19 and TRBJ2-2): DGGITQSPKYLFRKEGQNVTLSCEQNLNHDAMYWYRQDPGQGLRLIYYSQIVNDFQKGDIAEGYSVSREKKESFPLTVTSAQKNPTAFYLCASSIRASGGTGELFFGEGSRLTVL.

This clone was picked up one time. The J gene is TRBJ2-5, the V gene TRBV28; 11 bases are a match to TRBD2. CDR1 and CDR2 (germline): MDHEN, SYDVKM. The trim removed 3 bases at V and 5 bases at J, leaving 8 bases unmatched. The CDR3 is 16 residues long. CDR3 amino acids: CASSFVAGGRGETQYF. CDR3 nucleotide sequence: TGTGCCAGCAGTTTTGTAGCGGGGGGGCGAGGTGAGACCCAGTACTTC.

This chain joins TRBV28 and TRBJ1-2, with 7 bases that match TRBD1. Looked up from germline, CDR1 is MDHEN and CDR2 is SYDVKM. The CDR3 is 14 amino acids. The V segment lost 6 bases and the J segment 7 bases; nucleotides outside the gene matches: 11. CDR3 in amino acids: CASSLRQGFSGYTF. In DNA form, the CDR3 reads TGTGCCAGCAGCTTGAGACAGGGATTTTCTGGCTACACCTTC.

The rearrangement joins TRBV18 to TRBJ2-5; possibly TRBD1 for D (6 bases). Trimming shortened V by 3 bases and J by 1 base, and 12 bases separated the two germline ends. The CDR3 extends over 15 amino acids. Looked up from germline, CDR1 is KGHSH and CDR2 is LQKENI. Here the CDR3 reads CASSPRGQFQETQYF. DNA of the CDR3: TGTGCCAGCTCACCGCGAGGACAGTTCCAAGAGACCCAGTACTTC. Complete variable domain (other parts from reference TRBV18 and TRBJ2-5): NAGVMQNPRHLVRRRGQEARLRCSPMKGHSHVYWYRQLPEEGLKFMVYLQKENIIDESGMPKERFSAEFPKEGPSILRIQQVVRGDSAAYFCASSPRGQFQETQYFGPGTRLLVL.

The V and J genes are TRBV3-1 (or the pseudogene TRBV3-2) and TRBJ2-1; 10 bases align to TRBD2. Germline V gene lookup returns CDR1 LGHDT and CDR2 YNNKEL (reference sequence). The CDR3 is 16 amino acids. V trimming: 0 bases; J trimming: 2 bases; junction bases outside the gene matches: 1. The CDR3 loop reads CASSQETSGAYNEQFF. In DNA form, the CDR3 reads TGTGCCAGCAGCCAAGAAACTAGCGGGGCCTACAATGAGCAGTTCTTC.

The chain is built from TRBV5-1 and TRBJ2-2, with 12 bases lining up with TRBD2. V dropped 4 bases and J dropped 6; count of bases not matched to a gene: 7. The germline gives CDR1 SGHRS, CDR2 YFSETQ. The CDR3 consists of 16 residues. The CDR3 here is CASSATSGRTSGELFF. CDR3 DNA sequence: TGCGCCAGCAGCGCCACTAGCGGGAGGACTTCCGGGGAGCTGTTTTTT.

The V gene is TRBV21-1, the J gene TRBJ2-5; TRBD1 is taken as the D call from the table, unchecked against the DNA. TRBV21-1 is a recognized pseudogene. The CDR3 totals 15 residues. CDR3 amino acids: CASRLGQGLRETQYF. The CDR3 coding sequence is TGTGCCAGCAGACTGGGACAGGGATTACGAGAGACCCAGTACTTC.

The genes are TRBV7-2 and TRBJ2-3, with a tentative D call TRBD1 (5 bases). The CDR3 sequence is 12 residues long. Looked up from germline, CDR1 is SGHTA and CDR2 is FQGNSA. V was clipped by 6 bases and J by 4 bases, with 8 bases between them. The CDR3 nucleotides read TGTGCCAGCAGGCCAGGGTCAGATACGCAGTATTTT. It codes for CASRPGSDTQYF.

As for this clone: At one of its ends the junction is not consistent with the germline gene, which may arise from a read error. The chain recombines TRBV7-9 with TRBJ1-2; 7 bases match TRBD1. Germline CDR1 and CDR2: SEHNR and FQNEAQ (reference sequence). There are 14 residues in the CDR3. Written as DNA, the CDR3 is TGTGCCAGCAGTTCGACAGGGTCTAAGTATGGCTACACCTTC. Translation: CASSSTGSKYGYTF.

This chain joins TRBV19 and TRBJ1-3; TRBD1 might be the D (5 bases). Trimming left V 3 bases short and J 3 bases short, with 12 bases between. Germline CDR1 and CDR2: LNHDA and SQIVND (reference sequence). This CDR3 comprises 15 residues. The CDR3 loop is CASSIGGARGNTIYF. The CDR3 DNA follows: TGTGCCAGTAGTATTGGAGGGGCACGTGGAAACACCATATATTTT.

The chain employs TRBV5-5 and TRBJ1-1; D is perhaps TRBD1 (6 bases). V was shortened by 5 bases and J by 4 bases, with 18 bases between the two germline ends. Germline assignment: CDR1 SGHKS and CDR2 YYEKEE (reference sequence). The CDR3 totals 15 residues. The CDR3, as DNA: TGTGCCAGCAGAGATGTGAGGGGGTTGGGCACTGAAGCTTTCTTT. The encoded protein is CASRDVRGLGTEAFF. Full variable domain (missing parts from reference TRBV5-5 and TRBJ1-1): DAGVTQSPTHLIKTRGQQVTLRCSPISGHKSVSWYQQVLGQGPQFIFQYYEKEERGRGNFPDRFSARQFPNYSSELNVNALLLGDSALYLCASRDVRGLGTEAFFGQGTRLTVV.

CDR3 protein: CASRQLNTEAFF. In DNA form, the CDR3 reads TGTGCCAGCAGACAGTTGAACACTGAAGCTTTCTTT. The chain combines TRBV28 with TRBJ1-1; D not resolved. The germline gives CDR1 MDHEN, CDR2 SYDVKM. This CDR3 has 12 residues. V was clipped by 6 bases and J by 0 bases, with 5 bases between them.

This clone was detected a few times. This chain uses TRBV28 with TRBJ1-2; a weak D match, TRBD1 (6 bases). The V end was cut by 8 bases, the J end by 4 bases, with 11 bases between. CDR3 length equals 12 residues. Per the germline V gene, CDR1 is MDHEN and CDR2 is SYDVKM. CDR3 sequence reads: CASQNRAYGYTF. CDR3 nucleotides: TGTGCCAGCCAAAACAGGGCCTATGGCTACACCTTC.

The V call is TRBV11-2, the J call TRBJ1-6, with D uncertain. CDR1 is SGHAT, CDR2 FQNNGV, per germline. Trimming shortened V by 1 base and J by 0 bases, and 4 bases separated the two germline ends. This CDR3 is 15 amino acids long. This CDR3 reads CASSLGSSYNSPLHF. The CDR3 region has the DNA TGTGCCAGCAGCTTAGGGAGCTCCTATAATTCACCCCTCCACTTT.

The chain carries TRBV5-1 and TRBJ1-1, with D unresolved. The CDR3 covers 14 residues. Trimming cost V 4 bases and J 5 bases, with 15 bases left between them. Germline V gives CDR1 SGHRS, CDR2 YFSETQ. CDR3 bases: TGCGCCAGCAGCCCCGGAGGTGGGGAGACTGAAGCTTTCTTT. Translation gives CASSPGGGETEAFF.

The rearrangement joins TRBV29-1 to TRBJ2-3; 15 bases align to TRBD2. Germline V gene lookup returns CDR1 SQVTM and CDR2 ANQGSEA. The junction had 6 bases not matched to a gene; V was cut back by 6 bases and J by 2 bases. This CDR3 is built from 16 residues. DNA for the CDR3: TGCAGCGTGCGGACTAGCGGGAGGGAACACACAGATACGCAGTATTTT. Translated, it gives CSVRTSGREHTDTQYF.

The chain is built from TRBV18 and TRBJ2-1; 7 positions match TRBD2. Trimming removed 5 bases from V and 5 bases from J; junction bases left unmatched: 9. The CDR3 has 15 residues. Per germline, CDR1 KGHSH and CDR2 LQKENI. In DNA, the CDR3 is TGTGCCAGCTCAACCCCAGGCGGGGGTAACAATGAGCAGTTCTTC. It yields the protein CASSTPGGGNNEQFF. Full variable domain (remainder filled in from reference TRBV18 and TRBJ2-1): NAGVMQNPRHLVRRRGQEARLRCSPMKGHSHVYWYRQLPEEGLKFMVYLQKENIIDESGMPKERFSAEFPKEGPSILRIQQVVRGDSAAYFCASSTPGGGNNEQFFGPGTRLTVL.

V usage is TRBV25-1 and J usage is TRBJ2-7; 10 bases fit TRBD1. Trimming took 7 bases from V and 4 from J; bases not matched to a gene: 13. The CDR3 spans 16 residues. The germline V gene encodes CDR1 MGHDK and CDR2 SYGVNS. This chain's CDR3 is CASKVNRDRGEYEQYF. The CDR3 DNA reads as TGTGCCAGCAAGGTGAATCGGGACAGGGGTGAATACGAGCAGTACTTC.

The V and J genes are TRBV5-1 and TRBJ2-7; weak D call: TRBD1 (6 bases). The germline V gene encodes CDR1 SGHRS and CDR2 YFSETQ. V was trimmed by 0 bases and J by 3 bases, leaving 19 bases between them. This CDR3 has 17 amino acids. CDR3 in DNA: TGCGCCAGCAGCTTGGGGAAACAGGGAAGCGTGATCTACGAGCAGTACTTC. Translation: CASSLGKQGSVIYEQYF.